This T cell receptor beta chain is drawn from a study of T cell changes during pregnancy in multiple sclerosis. The protocol was immunoSEQ multiplex PCR, while the TCRdb copy is restricted to in-frame clones and leaves out a portion. The table lists roughly 41,000 clones, less than 95% of them singletons. V was clipped by 3 bases and J by 5 bases, with 17 bases between them. CDR3 length: 15 amino acids. Germline V gene sequence: CDR1 MNHNS, CDR2 SASEGT. The material was peripheral blood, obtained in the third trimester of pregnancy. This TCR derives from a female donor with multiple sclerosis, enrolled in a pregnancy study. This sequence joins TRBV6-1 and TRBJ2-7, with D unresolved. CDR3 region: CASSEYPRAGDEQYF. In nucleotides, the CDR3 is TGTGCCAGCAGTGAGTACCCTAGAGCCGGAGACGAGCAGTACTTC.